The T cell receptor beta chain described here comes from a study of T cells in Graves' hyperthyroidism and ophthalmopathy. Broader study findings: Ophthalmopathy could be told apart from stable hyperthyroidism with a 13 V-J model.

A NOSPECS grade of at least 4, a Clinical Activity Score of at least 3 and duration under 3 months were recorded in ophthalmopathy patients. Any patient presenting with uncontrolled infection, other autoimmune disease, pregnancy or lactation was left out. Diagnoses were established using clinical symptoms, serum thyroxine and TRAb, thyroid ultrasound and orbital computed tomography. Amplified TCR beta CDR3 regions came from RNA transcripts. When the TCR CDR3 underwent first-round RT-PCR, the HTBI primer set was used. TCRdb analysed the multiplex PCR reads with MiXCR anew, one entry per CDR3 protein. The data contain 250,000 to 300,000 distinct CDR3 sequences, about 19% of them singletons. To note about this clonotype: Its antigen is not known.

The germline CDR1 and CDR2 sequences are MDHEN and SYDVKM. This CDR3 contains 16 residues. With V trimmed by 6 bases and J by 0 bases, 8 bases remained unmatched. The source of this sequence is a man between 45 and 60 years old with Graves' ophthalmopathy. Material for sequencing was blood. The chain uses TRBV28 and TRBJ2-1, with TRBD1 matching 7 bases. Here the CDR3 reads CASSLPRGNSYNEQFF. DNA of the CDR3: TGTGCCAGCAGCCTCCCCAGGGGGAACTCCTACAATGAGCAGTTCTTC.